These 8 T cell receptor beta chains were sequenced from one sample in a study of CXCR3-negative and CXCR3-positive naive CD8 T cells. The method, 5' RACE with UMI labels, was used to prepare the TRB cDNA libraries. Using the 5' RACE reads, TCRdb records one entry per CDR3 protein without DNA. The data include about 6,600 distinct CDR3 sequences; the top ten clones carry roughly 1.3%. Input material: naive CXCR3- CD8+ T cells from blood. Subset described: CD45RO-CCR7+CD27+CD95- naive CD8+ T cells lacking CXCR3 (TNR3-). The source of these receptors is a human donor in good health. Some clones in this sample may be carry-over from other donors' samples.

This clonotype is deemed medium-sized by its frequency. The V call is TRBV20-1, the J call TRBJ2-4; TCRdb picks TRBD1, but there is no DNA to check that call. The CDR3 has 15 amino acids. The germline V gene encodes CDR1 DFQATT and CDR2 SNEGSKA (reference sequence). This CDR3 reads CSFSETGSTKNIQYF.

This rearrangement joins TRBV6-6 to TRBJ2-1. The CDR3 covers 12 residues. Germline CDR1 MNHNY, CDR2 SVGAGI (reference sequence). The CDR3 is CASSFRDDEQFF.

The CDR3: CAISDDSTDTQYF. This rearrangement joins TRBV10-3 to TRBJ2-3. This CDR3 spans 13 amino acids. The germline CDR1 and CDR2 sequences are ENHRY and SYGVKD.

This clonotype ranks as medium-sized in terms of frequency. This chain connects TRBV10-1 to TRBJ2-7; TCRdb outputs TRBD1, but without DNA this stays unchecked. The CDR3 is 13 residues long. CDR1 is WNHNN, CDR2 SYGVQD, per germline (reference sequence). This CDR3 reads CASSGPGGDEQYF.

The chain joins TRBV7-9 to TRBJ1-1. CDR1 and CDR2 from the germline V gene are SEHNR and FQNEAQ (reference sequence). The CDR3 spans 12 residues. This chain's CDR3 is CASAVTATEAFF.

The V call is TRBV19, the J call TRBJ1-1. Germline-derived CDR1 and CDR2 are LNHDA and SQIVND (reference sequence). The CDR3 consists of 11 residues. The CDR3 is CASIPENEAFF.

This CDR3 reads CSARIDSTGANVLTF. V gene TRBV20-1 combines with J gene TRBJ2-6; TCRdb calls TRBD1, which cannot be checked without DNA. This CDR3 region has 15 residues. The germline V gene encodes CDR1 DFQATT and CDR2 SNEGSKA (reference sequence).

The gene calls are TRBV7-8 and TRBJ1-1; TCRdb gives TRBD1 as the D gene, but with no DNA this cannot be confirmed. Germline V lookup: CDR1 SGHVS, CDR2 FQNEAQ. This CDR3 comprises 11 residues. CDR3 residues: CASSTGSEAFF.